The 16 T cell receptor beta chains below come from one sample, sequenced in a study of cytomegalovirus exposure and HLA in healthy donors. Primers for the PCR totalled 60 Vbeta and 13 Jbeta. Profiled with immunoSEQ multiplex PCR; TCRdb holds only in-frame clones, not every one. Of some 150,000 clones in the sample, around a tenth were seen once. Material: PBMCs. These receptors originate from a male donor in good health and CMV-seronegative.

This clone was seen more than once but under ten times. The rearrangement uses TRBV4-2 and TRBJ1-5; TRBD1 matches at 8 bases. The CDR3 covers 17 residues. Germline assignment: CDR1 LGHNA and CDR2 YNFKEQ. Trimming at V came to 0 bases and at J to 5 bases, leaving 9 bases not matched to a gene. The CDR3 sequence is CASSQEPPGQVHQPQHF. Written as DNA, the CDR3 is TGTGCCAGCAGCCAAGAGCCTCCGGGACAGGTCCATCAGCCCCAGCATTTT.

In this sample, this clone turned up a few times. V usage is TRBV5-6 and J usage is TRBJ1-4; a weak D match, TRBD1 (6 bases). The CDR3 consists of 15 residues. Germline CDR1 SGHDT, CDR2 YYEEEE. Trimming removed 3 bases from V and 3 bases from J, with 12 bases in between. The CDR3 loop is CASSWGGQPNEKLFF. The CDR3 DNA is TGTGCCAGCAGCTGGGGGGGGCAGCCTAATGAAAAACTGTTTTTT.

The chain joins TRBV11-2 to TRBJ1-1; 8 nucleotides line up with TRBD1. Per germline, CDR1 SGHAT and CDR2 FQNNGV. V was pared by 1 base and J by 0 bases, with 10 bases of the junction left unmatched. The CDR3 contains 18 residues. The CDR3 DNA reads TGTGCCAGCAGCTTAGGCGGGACAGGCGTCGGGGTGAACACTGAAGCTTTCTTT. Translated, it gives CASSLGGTGVGVNTEAFF.

The chain combines TRBV5-6 with TRBJ1-1; D unclear. The CDR3 runs to 11 residues. The V gene lost 2 bases and the J gene lost 5 bases, with 4 bases spanning the gap. CDR1 is SGHDT and CDR2 is YYEEEE in the germline V gene. The chain's CDR3 is CASSFETEAFF. CDR3 DNA: TGTGCCAGCAGCTTCGAGACTGAAGCTTTCTTT.

This clone turned up a few times. The chain employs TRBV29-1 and TRBJ1-4; D is uncertain. The CDR3 length is 13 residues. Germline CDR1 reads SQVTM; CDR2 reads ANQGSEA. The V end lost 3 bases, the J end lost 7 bases, and 12 bases lay between the germline ends. The CDR3 region is CSVESAYPEKLFF. CDR3 DNA sequence: TGCAGCGTTGAGTCTGCCTACCCTGAAAAACTGTTTTTT.

V gene TRBV28 combines with J gene TRBJ2-2; D possibly corresponds to TRBD1 (5 bases). Trimming removed 9 bases from V and 6 bases from J, with 11 bases in between. The CDR3 sequence is 12 residues long. Germline V gene lookup returns CDR1 MDHEN and CDR2 SYDVKM. The CDR3 bases are TGTGCCAGTGCAGGGTTCCCCGGGGAGCTGTTTTTT. It is translated as CASAGFPGELFF.

This clone was observed a few times. The CDR3 reads CASSYGQGPYEQYF. The CDR3 DNA sequence: TGTGCCAGCAGTTACGGACAGGGTCCCTACGAGCAGTACTTC. The chain is built from TRBV6-5 and TRBJ2-7, with 8 bases aligning to TRBD1. The CDR3 is 14 residues long. J was trimmed by 2 bases and V by 2 bases; bases with no gene match: 2. Germline V CDR1 and CDR2: MNHEY, SVGAGI.

This clone was detected only a few times. The chain couples TRBV18 to TRBJ2-1; TRBD1 is a possible D gene (6 bases). The CDR3 is made up of 13 amino acids. Germline CDR1 is KGHSH and CDR2 is LQKENI. Trimming shortened V by 5 bases and J by 6 bases, and 11 bases separated the two germline ends. The CDR3, as DNA: TGTGCCAGCTCAACGGGACAAGTCAATGAGCAGTTCTTC. Encoded protein: CASSTGQVNEQFF.

Here the CDR3 DNA reads TGCGCCAGCAGCCAAGATCATAAGACAGGGGAAAAACTGTTTTTT. Amino acid sequence: CASSQDHKTGEKLFF. The genes are TRBV4-3 and TRBJ1-4; 7 bases agree with TRBD1. Germline V gene sequence: CDR1 LGHNA, CDR2 YSLEER. This CDR3 spans 15 amino acids. After removal of 0 bases from V and 8 bases from J, the junction contained 6 bases not matched to a gene.

The V call is TRBV7-2, the J call TRBJ1-5; 9 nucleotides line up with TRBD1. Looked up from germline, CDR1 is SGHTA and CDR2 is FQGNSA. V gave up 5 bases and J gave up 7 bases; unmatched junction bases: 6. The CDR3 is 14 amino acids. CDR3 region: CASSPRQGEQPQHF. Here the CDR3 DNA reads TGTGCCAGCAGCCCAAGACAGGGGGAACAGCCCCAGCATTTT.

There are a few counts of this clone. The CDR3 here is CASSLVSGRFAEQYF. The CDR3 nucleotides read TGCGCCAGCAGCTTAGTTAGCGGGAGGTTTGCCGAGCAGTACTTC. The rearrangement joins TRBV5-1 to TRBJ2-7; 10 bases agree with TRBD2. The CDR3 length is 15 residues. Per the germline V gene, CDR1 is SGHRS and CDR2 is YFSETQ. The V segment lost 2 bases and the J segment 6 bases; nucleotides outside the gene matches: 8. Full variable domain (rest looked up from reference TRBV5-1 and TRBJ2-7): KAGVTQTPRYLIKTRGQQVTLSCSPISGHRSVSWYQQTPGQGLQFLFEYFSETQRNKGNFPGRFSGRQFSNSRSEMNVSTLELGDSALYLCASSLVSGRFAEQYFGPGTRLTVT.

The chain has TRBV6-5 and TRBJ2-1, with TRBD1 identical over 7 bases. Losses at the gene ends were 8 bases for V and 8 bases for J; bases not matched to a gene: 6. Germline CDR1 reads MNHEY; CDR2 reads SVGAGI. This CDR3 is built from 12 residues. DNA for the CDR3: TGTGCCAGCGCCGACAGGGCCCATGAGCAGTTCTTC. Its translation is CASADRAHEQFF.

This clone was recorded a few times. CDR3 loop: CASSEAAYEQYF. The CDR3 DNA is TGTGCCAGCAGTGAAGCAGCATACGAGCAGTACTTC. The chain employs TRBV6-1 and TRBJ2-7; D is unclear. CDR1 is MNHNS, CDR2 SASEGT, per germline. Trimming pared 0 bases from V and 4 bases from J, leaving 4 bases between. This CDR3 is 12 amino acids long.

The table lists this clone with a few counts. The chain uses TRBV5-1 and TRBJ1-1; 11 nucleotides line up with TRBD1. This CDR3 comprises 14 residues. Germline CDR1 reads SGHRS; CDR2 reads YFSETQ. V lost 5 bases and J lost 8; bases outside the gene matches: 8. As DNA, the CDR3 is TGCGCCAGCAGACTGGGACAGGGGGTTGCCGAAGCTTTCTTT. Protein: CASRLGQGVAEAFF.

This clone appeared a few times. The V call is TRBV7-2, the J call TRBJ2-5, with a tentative D call TRBD2 (6 bases). Germline CDR1 reads SGHTA; CDR2 reads FQGNSA. The V gene lost 0 bases and the J gene lost 5 bases, with 13 bases spanning the gap. The CDR3 is made up of 15 amino acids. The DNA of the CDR3 is TGTGCCAGCAGCTTAGCACACTCTGCGGGGGAGACCCAGTACTTC. This sequence encodes CASSLAHSAGETQYF.

This clone has more than one count but fewer than ten. This chain links TRBV9 with TRBJ2-7; 8 nucleotides match TRBD1. Germline V gene data show CDR1 as SGDLS and CDR2 as YYNGEE. CDR3 length: 13 residues. With V trimmed by 3 bases and J by 3 bases, 2 bases remained unmatched. CDR3 region: CASSGGQVYEQYF. In DNA, the CDR3 is TGTGCCAGCAGCGGGGGACAGGTCTACGAGCAGTACTTC.